The rows below give T cell receptor beta chains drawn from one sample of a study of T cell responses to AZD1222 COVID-19 vaccine. Here immunoSEQ multiplex PCR was the method, and the copy in TCRdb shows in-frame clones only, minus some. The sample lists 100,000 to 150,000 clones, approximately 86% seen once, with around 10% in the top ten. The sequenced sample was peripheral blood, obtained on day 0 of AZD1222 vaccination. Every receptor here comes from an adult in good health. Each CDR3 is given with its conserved first and last residue. The D gene is left open where the match is weak. The listing skips clone size in some rows; elsewhere it reads once, few, many or a size class.

TRBJ1-5 - TRBV6-1 TRBD1 CASSVQGRGANQPQHF TGTGCCAGCAGTGTACAGGGGAGAGGGGCCAATCAGCCCCAGCATTTT
TRBJ2-1 - TRBV7-3 - CASSISSYNEQFF TGTGCCAGCAGCATTAGCTCCTACAATGAGCAGTTCTTC
TRBJ1-1 - TRBV7-9 TRBD1 CASSLVQQGGEAFF TGTGCCAGCAGCTTAGTACAACAGGGGGGTGAAGCTTTCTTT
TRBJ2-7 - TRBV6-1 TRBD1 CASSDYRDRHEQYF TGTGCCAGCAGTGATTACCGGGACAGACACGAGCAGTACTTC
TRBJ1-3 - TRBV4-1 - CASSQGGPGPSGNTIYF TGCGCCAGCAGCCAAGGTGGACCTGGACCCTCTGGAAACACCATATATTTT
TRBJ2-7 once TRBV5-1 - CASSLNLGSEQYF TGCGCCAGCAGCTTGAATCTCGGTTCCGAGCAGTACTTC
TRBJ1-1 once TRBV5-1 TRBD1 CASSGTGDGYTEAFF TGCGCCAGCAGTGGGACAGGGGATGGGTACACTGAAGCTTTCTTT
TRBJ1-1 - TRBV6-2/TRBV6-3 - CASSYPSGQRPNTEAFF TGTGCCAGCAGTTATCCTTCGGGACAACGACCGAACACTGAAGCTTTCTTT
TRBJ1-4 few TRBV5-1 - CASSLDSSNEKLFF TGCGCCAGCAGCTTGGACAGCTCTAATGAAAAACTGTTTTTT
TRBJ1-3 few TRBV4-1 TRBD1 CASSQGTDRGTIYF TGCGCCAGCAGCCAAGGGACGGACAGGGGAACCATATATTTT
TRBJ2-1 - TRBV9 TRBD2 CASSARSGGSYNEQFF TGTGCCAGCAGCGCACGCAGCGGGGGAAGCTACAATGAGCAGTTCTTC
TRBJ2-5 once TRBV2 - CASSGNPTRAGGTQYF TGTGCCAGCAGTGGAAACCCAACTCGGGCAGGAGGGACCCAGTACTTC
TRBJ1-1 - TRBV6-1 TRBD1 CASSEPGQGVTEAFF TGTGCCAGCAGTGAACCGGGACAGGGGGTTACTGAAGCTTTCTTT
TRBJ1-1 - TRBV19 - CASSRAMVTEAFF TGTGCCAGTTCCCGGGCGATGGTCACTGAAGCTTTCTTT
TRBJ1-3 - TRBV7-2 TRBD1 CASSLGTGRNTIYF TGTGCCAGCAGCTTAGGGACAGGGAGGAACACCATATATTTT
TRBJ2-7 - TRBV7-2 - CASSLPQGWDEQYF TGTGCCAGCAGCCTCCCGCAGGGGTGGGACGAGCAGTACTTC
TRBJ2-7 - TRBV27 TRBD2 CASSLSQTSGAYEQYF TGTGCCAGCAGTTTATCCCAGACTAGCGGAGCCTACGAGCAGTACTTC
TRBJ2-4 - TRBV29-1 - CSATVGAVIQYF TGCAGCGCTACCGTAGGGGCGGTCATTCAGTACTTC
TRBJ1-6 - TRBV15 TRBD1 CATSRALEGQAYSPLHF TGTGCCACCAGCAGAGCCCTCGAGGGACAGGCCTATTCACCCCTCCACTTT
TRBJ1-2 - TRBV28 TRBD1 CASSQGQGNYGYTF TGTGCCAGCAGTCAGGGACAGGGAAACTATGGCTACACCTTC
TRBJ2-7 - TRBV7-9 TRBD1 CASSFQFEGQGLFEQYF TGTGCCAGCAGCTTTCAATTTGAGGGACAGGGGCTCTTCGAGCAGTACTTC
TRBJ2-7 - TRBV18 - CASSLTDSYEQYF TGTGCCAGCTCACTCACAGACTCCTACGAGCAGTACTTC
TRBJ2-7 - TRBV30 TRBD2 CAWSAGGTSYEQYF TGTGCCTGGAGCGCCGGGGGGACCTCCTACGAGCAGTACTTC
TRBJ1-1 - TRBV29-1 - CSVLEGAFF TGCAGCGTTTTGGAGGGGGCTTTCTTT
TRBJ1-1 many TRBV3-1/TRBV3-2 - CASSQRQAQAEAFF TGTGCCAGCAGCCAAAGGCAGGCCCAGGCTGAAGCTTTCTTT
TRBJ2-1 once TRBV5-5 TRBD2 CASSSIAGGLNEQFF TGTGCCAGCAGCTCAATAGCGGGGGGGCTCAATGAGCAGTTCTTC
TRBJ2-2 - TRBV10-3 TRBD2 CAISPLAGAGTGELFF TGTGCCATCAGTCCTCTAGCGGGGGCGGGCACCGGGGAGCTGTTTTTT
TRBJ1-2 - TRBV7-9 - CASSPTTPNSNTNYGYTF TGTGCCAGCAGCCCAACAACCCCCAACAGCAATACTAACTATGGCTACACCTTC
TRBJ1-2 - TRBV29-1 TRBD1 CSGERFQGAPGYTF TGCAGCGGGGAGAGGTTTCAGGGGGCGCCGGGCTACACCTTC